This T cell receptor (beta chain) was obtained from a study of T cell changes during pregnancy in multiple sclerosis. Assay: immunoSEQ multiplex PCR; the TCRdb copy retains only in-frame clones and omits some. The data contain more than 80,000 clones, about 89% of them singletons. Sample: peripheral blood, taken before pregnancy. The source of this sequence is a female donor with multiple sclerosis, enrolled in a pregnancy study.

The CDR3 here is CASSPLVYNTEAFF. CDR3 coding DNA: TGTGCCAGCAGTCCTCTCGTCTACAACACTGAAGCTTTCTTT. V is TRBV28 and J is TRBJ1-1, with D hard to call. V gave up 5 bases and J gave up 2 bases, with 12 bases separating them. The CDR3 is 14 amino acids. Germline CDR1 reads MDHEN; CDR2 reads SYDVKM.